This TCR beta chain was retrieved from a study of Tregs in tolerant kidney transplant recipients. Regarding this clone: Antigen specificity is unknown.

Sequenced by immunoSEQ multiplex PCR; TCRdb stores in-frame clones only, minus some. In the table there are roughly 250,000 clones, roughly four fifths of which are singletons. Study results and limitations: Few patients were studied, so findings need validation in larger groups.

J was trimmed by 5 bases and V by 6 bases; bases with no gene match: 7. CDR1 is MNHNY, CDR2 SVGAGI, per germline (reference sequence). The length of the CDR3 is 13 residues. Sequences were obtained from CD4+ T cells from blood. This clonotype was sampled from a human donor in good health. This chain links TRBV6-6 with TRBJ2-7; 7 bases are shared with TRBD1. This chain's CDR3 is CASRKAGGHEQYF. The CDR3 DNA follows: TGTGCCAGCAGGAAAGCAGGGGGACACGAGCAGTACTTC.